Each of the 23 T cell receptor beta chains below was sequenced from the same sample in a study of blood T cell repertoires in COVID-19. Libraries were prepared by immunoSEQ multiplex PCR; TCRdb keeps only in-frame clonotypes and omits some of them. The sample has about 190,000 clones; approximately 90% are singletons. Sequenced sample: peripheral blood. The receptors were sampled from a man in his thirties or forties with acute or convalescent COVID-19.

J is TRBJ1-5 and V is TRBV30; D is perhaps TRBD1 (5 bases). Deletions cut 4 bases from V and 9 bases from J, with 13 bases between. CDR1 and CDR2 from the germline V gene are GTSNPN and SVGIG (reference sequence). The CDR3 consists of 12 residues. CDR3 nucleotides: TGTGCCTGGATGTTTCCCGGGGGGCCCCAGCATTTT. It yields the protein CAWMFPGGPQHF.

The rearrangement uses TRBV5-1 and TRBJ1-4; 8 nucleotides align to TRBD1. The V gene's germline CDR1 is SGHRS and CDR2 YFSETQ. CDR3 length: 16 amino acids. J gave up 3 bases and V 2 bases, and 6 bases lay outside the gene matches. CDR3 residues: CASSFSGGFANEKLFF. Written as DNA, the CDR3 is TGCGCCAGCAGCTTTTCAGGGGGCTTTGCTAATGAAAAACTGTTTTTT.

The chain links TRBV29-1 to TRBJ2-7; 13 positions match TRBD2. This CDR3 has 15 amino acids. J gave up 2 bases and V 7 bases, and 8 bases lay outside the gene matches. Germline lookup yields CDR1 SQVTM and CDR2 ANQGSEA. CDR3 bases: TGCAGCGCCAAGGGACTAGCGGGAAAAACCTACGAGCAGTACTTC. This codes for CSAKGLAGKTYEQYF.

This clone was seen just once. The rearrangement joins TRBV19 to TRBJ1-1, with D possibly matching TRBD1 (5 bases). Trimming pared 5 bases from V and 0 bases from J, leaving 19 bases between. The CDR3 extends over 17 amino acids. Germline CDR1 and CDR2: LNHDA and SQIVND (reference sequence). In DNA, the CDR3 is TGTGCCAGTAGTCTGGAAACAGGTAAACCCATGAACACTGAAGCTTTCTTT. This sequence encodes CASSLETGKPMNTEAFF. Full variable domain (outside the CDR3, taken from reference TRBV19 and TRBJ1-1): DGGITQSPKYLFRKEGQNVTLSCEQNLNHDAMYWYRQDPGQGLRLIYYSQIVNDFQKGDIAEGYSVSREKKESFPLTVTSAQKNPTAFYLCASSLETGKPMNTEAFFGQGTRLTVV.

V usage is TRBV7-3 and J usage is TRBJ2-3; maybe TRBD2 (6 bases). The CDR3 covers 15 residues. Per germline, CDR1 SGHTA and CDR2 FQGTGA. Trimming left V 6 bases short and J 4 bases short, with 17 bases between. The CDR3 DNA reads TGTGCCAGCAGATTGACTAGTAGCGAAGCAGATACGCAGTATTTT. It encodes CASRLTSSEADTQYF.

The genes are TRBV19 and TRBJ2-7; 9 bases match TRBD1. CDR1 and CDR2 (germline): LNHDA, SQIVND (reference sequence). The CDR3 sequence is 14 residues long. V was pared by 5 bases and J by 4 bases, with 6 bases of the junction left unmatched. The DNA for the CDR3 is TGTGCCAGTAGTCCGGACAGGGGAGGATACGAGCAGTACTTC. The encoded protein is CASSPDRGGYEQYF.

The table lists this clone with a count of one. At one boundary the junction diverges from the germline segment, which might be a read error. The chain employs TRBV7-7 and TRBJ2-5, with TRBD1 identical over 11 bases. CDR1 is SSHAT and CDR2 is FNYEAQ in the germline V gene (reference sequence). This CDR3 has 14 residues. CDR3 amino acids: CASSKDRGRETQYF. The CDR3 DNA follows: TGTGCTAGCAGTAAGGACAGGGGGCGGGAGACCCAGTACTTC.

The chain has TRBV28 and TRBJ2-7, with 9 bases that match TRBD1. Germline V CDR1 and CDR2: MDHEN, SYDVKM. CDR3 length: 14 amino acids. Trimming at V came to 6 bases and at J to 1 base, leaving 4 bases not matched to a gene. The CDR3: CASSSTGGSYEQYF. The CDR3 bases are TGTGCCAGCAGCTCGACAGGGGGGTCCTACGAGCAGTACTTC. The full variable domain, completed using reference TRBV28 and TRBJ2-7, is DVKVTQSSRYLVKRTGEKVFLECVQDMDHENMFWYRQDPGLGLRLIYFSYDVKMKEKGDIPEGYSVSREKKERFSLILESASTNQTSMYLCASSSTGGSYEQYFGPGTRLTVT.

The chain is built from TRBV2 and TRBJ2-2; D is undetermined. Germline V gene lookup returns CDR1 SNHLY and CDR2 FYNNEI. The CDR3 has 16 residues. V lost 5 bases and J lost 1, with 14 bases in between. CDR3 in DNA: TGTGCCAGCAGTAACATAGCCGCAAAGAACACCGGGGAGCTGTTTTTT. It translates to CASSNIAAKNTGELFF.

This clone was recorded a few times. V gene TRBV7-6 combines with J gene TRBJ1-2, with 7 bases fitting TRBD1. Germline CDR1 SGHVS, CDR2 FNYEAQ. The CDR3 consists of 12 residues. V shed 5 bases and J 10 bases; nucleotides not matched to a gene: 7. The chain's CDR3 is CASSHRTGAYTF. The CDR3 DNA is TGTGCCAGCAGCCACCGGACAGGAGCCTACACCTTC.

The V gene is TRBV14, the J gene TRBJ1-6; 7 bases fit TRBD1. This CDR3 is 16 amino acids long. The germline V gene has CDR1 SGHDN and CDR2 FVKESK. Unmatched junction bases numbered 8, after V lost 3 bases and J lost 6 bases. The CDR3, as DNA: TGTGCCAGCAGCCAGAATAAGGGGGCCTCTAATTCACCCCTCCACTTT. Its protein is CASSQNKGASNSPLHF. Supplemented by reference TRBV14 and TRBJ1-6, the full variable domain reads EAGVTQFPSHSVIEKGQTVTLRCDPISGHDNLYWYRRVMGKEIKFLLHFVKESKQDESGMPNNRFLAERTGGTYSTLKVQPAELEDSGVYFCASSQNKGASNSPLHFGNGTRLTVT.

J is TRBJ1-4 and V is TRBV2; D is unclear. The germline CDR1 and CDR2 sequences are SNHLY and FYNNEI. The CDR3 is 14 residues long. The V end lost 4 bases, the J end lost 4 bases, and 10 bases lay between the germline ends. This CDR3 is CASSVNSYNEKLFF. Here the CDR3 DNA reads TGTGCCAGCAGTGTGAACAGCTATAATGAAAAACTGTTTTTT.

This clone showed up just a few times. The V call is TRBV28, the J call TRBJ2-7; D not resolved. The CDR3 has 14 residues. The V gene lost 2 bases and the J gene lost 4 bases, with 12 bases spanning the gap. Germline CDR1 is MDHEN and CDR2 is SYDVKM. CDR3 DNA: TGTGCCAGCAGTTTAGCAGGCCCTAAGTACGAGCAGTACTTC. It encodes CASSLAGPKYEQYF.

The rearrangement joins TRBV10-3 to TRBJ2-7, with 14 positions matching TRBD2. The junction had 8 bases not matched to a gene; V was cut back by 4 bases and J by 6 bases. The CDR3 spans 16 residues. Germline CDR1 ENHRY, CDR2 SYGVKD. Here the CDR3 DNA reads TGTGCCATCAGTGGAGTAGGACTAGCGGGGGGAGGCGAGCAGTACTTC. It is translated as CAISGVGLAGGGEQYF.

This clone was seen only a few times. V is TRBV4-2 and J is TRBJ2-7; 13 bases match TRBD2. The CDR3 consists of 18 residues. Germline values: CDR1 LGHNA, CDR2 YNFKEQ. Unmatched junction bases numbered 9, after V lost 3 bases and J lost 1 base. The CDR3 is CASSHLPGTSGASYEQYF. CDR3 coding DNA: TGTGCCAGCAGCCATCTTCCCGGGACTAGCGGGGCTTCCTACGAGCAGTACTTC.

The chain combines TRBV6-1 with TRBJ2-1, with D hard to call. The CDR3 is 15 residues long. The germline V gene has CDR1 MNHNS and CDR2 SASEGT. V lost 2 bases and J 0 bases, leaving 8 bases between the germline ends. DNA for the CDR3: TGTGCCAGCAGTGAAATGGAGAGCTCCTACAATGAGCAGTTCTTC. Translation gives CASSEMESSYNEQFF.

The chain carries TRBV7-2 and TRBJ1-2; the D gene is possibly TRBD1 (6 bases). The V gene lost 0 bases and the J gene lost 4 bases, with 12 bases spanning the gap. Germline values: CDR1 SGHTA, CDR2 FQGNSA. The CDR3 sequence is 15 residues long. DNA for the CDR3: TGTGCCAGCAGCTTAGCCCCTCTGACAGGCTATGGCTACACCTTC. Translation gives CASSLAPLTGYGYTF.

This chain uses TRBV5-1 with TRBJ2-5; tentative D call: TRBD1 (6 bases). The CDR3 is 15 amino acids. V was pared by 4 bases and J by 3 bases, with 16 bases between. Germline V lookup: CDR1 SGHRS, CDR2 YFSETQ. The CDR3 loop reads CASSITPDRKETQYF. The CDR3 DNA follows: TGCGCCAGCAGCATAACACCGGACAGAAAAGAGACCCAGTACTTC.

DNA of the CDR3: TGCGCCAGCAGCTTAACAGGGGTGGACACTGAAGCTTTCTTT. Its translation: CASSLTGVDTEAFF. The chain combines TRBV5-1 with TRBJ1-1, with 7 nucleotides matching TRBD1. With V trimmed by 2 bases and J by 3 bases, 4 bases remained unmatched. This CDR3 is built from 14 residues. CDR1 is SGHRS, CDR2 YFSETQ, per germline.

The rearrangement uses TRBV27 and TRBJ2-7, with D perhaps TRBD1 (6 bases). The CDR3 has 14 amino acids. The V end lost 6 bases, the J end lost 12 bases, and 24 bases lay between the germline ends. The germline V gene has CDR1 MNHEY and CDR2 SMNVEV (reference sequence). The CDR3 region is CASRPTGTPLRTYF. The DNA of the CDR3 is TGTGCCAGCAGGCCGACCGGGACACCTCTCCGGACGTACTTC.

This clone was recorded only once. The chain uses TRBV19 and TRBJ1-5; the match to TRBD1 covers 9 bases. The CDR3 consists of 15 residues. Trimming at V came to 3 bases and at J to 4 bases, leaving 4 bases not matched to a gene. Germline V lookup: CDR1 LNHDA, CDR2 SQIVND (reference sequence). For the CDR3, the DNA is TGTGCCAGTAGTATCGTACAGGGGGCGAATCAGCCCCAGCATTTT. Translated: CASSIVQGANQPQHF.

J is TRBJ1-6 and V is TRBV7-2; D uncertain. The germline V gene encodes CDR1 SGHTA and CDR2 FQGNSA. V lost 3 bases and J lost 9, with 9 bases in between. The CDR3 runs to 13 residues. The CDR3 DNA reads TGTGCCAGCAGCTTGAGTGCGGGTTCACCCCTCCACTTT. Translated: CASSLSAGSPLHF.

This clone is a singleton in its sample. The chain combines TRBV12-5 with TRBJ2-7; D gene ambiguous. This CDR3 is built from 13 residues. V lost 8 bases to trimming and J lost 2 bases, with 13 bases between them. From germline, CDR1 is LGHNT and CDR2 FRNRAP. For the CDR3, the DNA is TGTGCTAGTTCCCATGGCGGAGCCTACGAGCAGTACTTC. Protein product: CASSHGGAYEQYF.